Listed here is a single T cell receptor beta chain. The antigen is unknown. This entry comes from a study of cytomegalovirus exposure and HLA in healthy donors. PCR used 60 Vbeta primers and 13 Jbeta primers. TCRdb keeps only in-frame clones here, not all; method: immunoSEQ multiplex PCR. This table has approximately 150,000 clones, about two thirds appearing once. Study-wide points: Donor immune exposure was known only as CMV serostatus. HLA allele associations emerged for around 15,000 TCR beta sequences in a later analysis, at 0.05 false discovery rate.

Deletions cut 2 bases from V and 4 bases from J, with 14 bases between. The CDR3 spans 15 residues. Germline V gene data show CDR1 as SGHAT and CDR2 as FQNNGV. The material sequenced was PBMCs. V and J are TRBV11-2 and TRBJ1-1; D perhaps matches TRBD1 (6 bases). The TCR sequence derives from a woman aged 18-29 years in good health and CMV-seropositive. The DNA of the CDR3 is TGTGCCAGCAGCTTAATTCAGGGGCGCGGCACTGAAGCTTTCTTT. Translation: CASSLIQGRGTEAFF.